This T cell receptor beta chain stems from a study of shared clonotypes between healthy human individuals. Looked up from germline, CDR1 is MNHEY and CDR2 is SVGAGI. Trimming stripped 0 bases from V and 6 bases from J, with 9 bases between. The CDR3 is 14 amino acids. Assay: immunoSEQ multiplex PCR; the TCRdb copy retains only in-frame clones and omits some. The sample yields 980,000 or so clones, around three quarters seen once. Caucasian adults residing in Nashville, Tennessee made up all the donors. The investigators split CD4+ cells into a CD45RA+ naive subset and a CD45RA-negative memory subset. The TCR sequence derives from a man aged 18 to 30 in good health. Sequencing used memory CD4+ T cells sorted from blood. Subset of the sample: CD45RA-negative fraction. The J gene is TRBJ1-5, the V gene TRBV6-5; D unclear. The CDR3: CASSYSMGGQPQHF. CDR3 nucleotides: TGTGCCAGCAGTTACTCGATGGGCGGTCAGCCCCAGCATTTT.